This T cell receptor (beta chain) was profiled in a study of vaccination and CD4 T cells after COVID-19. In the study overall: The makeup of the convalescents was six males and four females, two of them Hispanic. Overlapping peptides covering the spike proteins of SARS-CoV-2, HCoV-NL63, HCoV-OC43 and HCoV-229E were added to stimulate cells.

Study conclusions and caveats: The median count of SARS-CoV-2-reactive clonotypes rose from 21 to 38, not significantly.

The Oncomine TCR Beta short-read assay was applied to DNA of cultured CD4+ T cells. Each CDR3 protein gets one entry after TCRdb re-called the PCR reads with MiXCR. The sample shows around 15,000 distinct CDR3 sequences, approximately 53% of them seen only once. The germline gives CDR1 DFQATT, CDR2 SNEGSKA (reference sequence). CDR3 length equals 12 residues. V was cut by 3 bases and J by 4 bases, with 9 bases left in between. Treatment: 10-day PBMC culture with coronavirus spike peptide pools or control peptides (ViraFEST assay). On this clonotype itself: Antigen specificity is unknown.

This receptor was obtained from a human donor who had recovered from COVID-19. Sequenced input: CD4+ T cells from blood, cultured in vitro. The gene calls are TRBV20-1 and TRBJ1-1, with D possibly TRBD1 on 5 matching bases. The CDR3 DNA is TGCAGTGCTAGTTTGGGGGGCACTGAAGCTTTCTTT. As protein: CSASLGGTEAFF.